These 3 T cell receptor beta chains share one sample of origin, sequenced in a study of technical replicates of blood from four donors. The repertoire was sequenced with immunoSEQ multiplex PCR; TCRdb's copy has only in-frame clones and lacks some. The sample lists around 97,000 clones; about 95% were seen once. The sample was T cells isolated from PBMCs. Every receptor here comes from a human donor in good health.

This clone is a singleton in its sample. V usage is TRBV9 and J usage is TRBJ2-7; D might be TRBD2 (6 bases). V gave up 3 bases and J gave up 0 bases, with 10 bases separating them. Per germline, CDR1 SGDLS and CDR2 YYNGEE. The CDR3 totals 14 residues. This chain's CDR3 is CASSEGGVSYEQYF. The CDR3, as DNA: TGTGCCAGCAGCGAAGGAGGGGTCTCCTACGAGCAGTACTTC.

This chain connects TRBV30 to TRBJ1-1; TRBD1 matches at 8 bases. Germline CDR1 is GTSNPN and CDR2 is SVGIG (reference sequence). The CDR3 is made up of 11 amino acids. V trimming: 3 bases; J trimming: 8 bases; junction bases outside the gene matches: 2. In nucleotides, the CDR3 is TGTGCCTGGAGGCAGGGGGCAGAAGCTTTCTTT. Protein: CAWRQGAEAFF.

The V gene is TRBV29-1, the J gene TRBJ2-1; 7 nucleotides line up with TRBD1. V lost 6 bases, J lost 5 bases, and 10 bases stayed unmatched. CDR3 length: 14 residues. Per germline, CDR1 SQVTM and CDR2 ANQGSEA. CDR3 sequence (DNA): TGCAGCGTAATGGGACAGAGAACTAACAATGAGCAGTTCTTC. As protein: CSVMGQRTNNEQFF.